This T cell receptor (beta chain) was documented in a study of blood T cell repertoires in COVID-19. Germline-derived CDR1 and CDR2 are SGHRS and YFSETQ. This CDR3 is built from 14 residues. Trimming pared 2 bases from V and 0 bases from J, leaving 5 bases between. Libraries were prepared by immunoSEQ multiplex PCR; TCRdb keeps only in-frame clonotypes and omits some of them. The sample lists 380,000 or so clones; over 75% were seen once. This rearrangement joins TRBV5-1 to TRBJ2-2; D uncertain. Sequenced: PBMCs or T cells enriched from blood (not recorded which). The receptor was derived from a man aged 25 to 40 who had recovered from COVID-19. The CDR3 DNA sequence: TGCGCCAGCAGCTTTACAGCGAACACCGGGGAGCTGTTTTTT. Protein: CASSFTANTGELFF.